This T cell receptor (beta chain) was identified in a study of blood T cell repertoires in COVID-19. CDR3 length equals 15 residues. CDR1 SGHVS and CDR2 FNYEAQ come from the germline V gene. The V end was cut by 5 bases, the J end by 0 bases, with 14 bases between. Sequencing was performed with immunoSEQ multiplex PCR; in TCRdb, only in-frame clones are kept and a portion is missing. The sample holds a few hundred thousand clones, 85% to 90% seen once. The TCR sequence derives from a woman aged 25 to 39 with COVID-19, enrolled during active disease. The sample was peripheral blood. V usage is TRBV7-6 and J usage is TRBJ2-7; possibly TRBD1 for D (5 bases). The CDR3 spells CASSPSSDNSYEQYF. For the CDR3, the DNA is TGTGCCAGCAGCCCCTCTTCGGACAACTCCTACGAGCAGTACTTC. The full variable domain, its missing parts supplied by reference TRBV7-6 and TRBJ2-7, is GAGVSQSPRYKVTKRGQDVALRCDPISGHVSLYWYRQALGQGPEFLTYFNYEAQQDKSGLPNDRFSAERPEGSISTLTIQRTEQRDSAMYRCASSPSSDNSYEQYFGPGTRLTVT.